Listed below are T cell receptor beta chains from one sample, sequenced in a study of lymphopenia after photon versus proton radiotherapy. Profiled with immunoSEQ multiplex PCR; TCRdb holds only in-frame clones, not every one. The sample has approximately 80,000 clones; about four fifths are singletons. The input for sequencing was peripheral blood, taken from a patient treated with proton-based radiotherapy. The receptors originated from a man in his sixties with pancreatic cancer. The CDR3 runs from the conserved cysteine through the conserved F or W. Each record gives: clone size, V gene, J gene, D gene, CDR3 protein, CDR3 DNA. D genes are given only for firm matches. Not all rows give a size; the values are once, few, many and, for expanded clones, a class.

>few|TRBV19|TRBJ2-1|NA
CASSIAGPGYNEQFF
TGTGCCAGTAGTATCGCAGGGCCGGGCTACAATGAGCAGTTCTTC
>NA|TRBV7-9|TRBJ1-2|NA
CASSPGEWGRRRFNYGYTF
TGTGCCAGCAGCCCCGGGGAGTGGGGAAGGCGCCGATTTAACTATGGCTACACCTTC
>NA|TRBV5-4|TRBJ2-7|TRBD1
CASSPWDRVSYEQYF
TGTGCCAGCAGCCCTTGGGACAGGGTGTCCTACGAGCAGTACTTC
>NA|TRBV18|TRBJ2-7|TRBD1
CASEGQGFHEQYF
TGTGCCAGCGAAGGACAGGGATTCCACGAGCAGTACTTC
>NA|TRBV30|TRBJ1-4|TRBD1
CAWSGKGTGDEKLFF
TGTGCCTGGAGCGGAAAAGGGACAGGGGACGAAAAACTGTTTTTT
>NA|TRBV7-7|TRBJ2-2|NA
CASSQLTGELFF
TGTGCTAGCAGCCAGCTCACCGGGGAGCTGTTTTTT
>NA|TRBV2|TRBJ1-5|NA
CASSVGGGGNQPQHF
TGTGCCAGCAGTGTGGGGGGAGGCGGCAATCAGCCCCAGCATTTT
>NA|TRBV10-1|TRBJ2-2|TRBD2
CASSVGLAGKNTGELFF
TGCGCCAGCAGTGTAGGCCTAGCGGGGAAGAACACCGGGGAGCTGTTTTTT
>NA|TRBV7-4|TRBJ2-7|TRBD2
CASSLAGGRKEQYF
TGTGCCAGCAGCTTAGCGGGAGGGCGGAAAGAGCAGTACTTC
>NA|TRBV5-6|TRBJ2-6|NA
CASSLLSDPGANVLTF
TGTGCCAGCAGCTTGCTATCGGACCCTGGGGCCAACGTCCTGACTTTC
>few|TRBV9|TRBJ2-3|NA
CASSVGQTGSTDTQYF
TGTGCCAGCAGCGTCGGACAAACTGGAAGCACAGATACGCAGTATTTT
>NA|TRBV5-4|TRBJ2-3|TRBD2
CASRDQRGSTDTQYF
TGTGCCAGCAGGGACCAGCGGGGGAGCACAGATACGCAGTATTTT
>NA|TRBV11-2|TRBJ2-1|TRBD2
CASRPQGLVTLEQFF
TGTGCCAGCAGGCCCCAGGGACTAGTGACCCTCGAGCAGTTCTTC
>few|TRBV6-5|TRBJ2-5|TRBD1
CASSMTGSQTQYF
TGTGCCAGCAGTATGACAGGGAGTCAGACCCAGTACTTC
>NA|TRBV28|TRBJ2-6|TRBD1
CASSLYPGGSGANVLTF
TGTGCCAGCAGTTTATACCCAGGGGGCTCTGGGGCCAACGTCCTGACTTTC
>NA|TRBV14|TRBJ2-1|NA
CASSRNPNEQFF
TGTGCCAGCAGCCGGAATCCCAATGAGCAGTTCTTC
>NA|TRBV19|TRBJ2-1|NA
CASSMRGRGTVNNEQFF
TGTGCCAGTAGTATGCGGGGACGGGGTACGGTGAACAATGAGCAGTTCTTC
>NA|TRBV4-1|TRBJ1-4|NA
CASSGRAQLNEKLFF
TGCGCCAGCAGCGGAAGGGCCCAGCTGAATGAAAAACTGTTTTTT
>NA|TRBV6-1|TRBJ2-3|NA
CASTQGLAEQYF
TGTGCCAGCACCCAGGGGTTAGCGGAGCAGTATTTT
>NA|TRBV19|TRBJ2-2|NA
CASKTGADTGELFF
TGTGCCAGTAAAACGGGTGCGGACACCGGGGAGCTGTTTTTT
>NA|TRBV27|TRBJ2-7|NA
CASSRKPGESYEQYF
TGTGCCAGCAGCCGAAAGCCCGGGGAGTCCTACGAGCAGTACTTC
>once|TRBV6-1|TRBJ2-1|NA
CASSGPSEGGRYNEQFF
TGTGCCAGCAGTGGGCCGAGCGAGGGGGGGCGCTACAATGAGCAGTTCTTC
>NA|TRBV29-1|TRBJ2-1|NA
CSVGNAGRGFF
TGCAGCGTTGGTAATGCAGGGAGAGGGTTCTTC
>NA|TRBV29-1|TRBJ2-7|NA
CSVALGTYEQYF
TGCAGCGTTGCTCTGGGAACCTACGAGCAGTACTTC